What follows is one T cell receptor (beta chain) and its context. Its antigen is unknown. Vbeta (60) and Jbeta (13) primers were used in the PCR. In the source study's methods: In a later analysis, of 79 million or so unique beta chains, roughly 11 million appeared in at least two donors. Libraries were prepared by immunoSEQ multiplex PCR; TCRdb keeps only in-frame clonotypes and omits some of them. V, J and clone size are taken as reported in that table, and D and trimming were inferred from the DNA itself. The data hold 110,000 to 150,000 clones, with about 80% observed a single time. Germline-derived CDR1 and CDR2 are LGHNA and YSLEER. The CDR3 spans 17 residues. V lost 4 bases and J lost 4; bases outside the gene matches: 12. These data are taken from a study of cytomegalovirus exposure and HLA in healthy donors. Points from the study as a whole: It was reported that TCR beta sequences correctly inferred the HLA-A and HLA-B alleles for most subjects. Apart from CMV serostatus, no immune exposure information was available.

The source of this sequence is a woman aged 18-29 years in good health and CMV-seropositive. Specimen: PBMCs. The chain links TRBV4-3 to TRBJ2-7, with 11 bases fitting TRBD2. For the CDR3, the DNA is TGCGCCAGCAGCCCGGAGGTAGCGGGGGGGCTGGTGTACGAGCAGTACTTC. Translating it yields CASSPEVAGGLVYEQYF.